Listed here is a single TCR beta chain. Its antigen is currently unknown. Other DNA sequences in this specimen translate into the identical CDR3. This entry comes from a study of cytomegalovirus exposure and HLA in healthy donors. Regarding the study as a whole: Roughly even sequencing depth across donors was the assumption behind the presence/absence analyses.

Germline values: CDR1 SGHKS, CDR2 YYEKEE (reference sequence). Trimming pared 0 bases from V and 8 bases from J, leaving 11 bases between. The CDR3 totals 13 residues. PCR employed 60 Vbeta and 13 Jbeta primers. The method was immunoSEQ multiplex PCR; TCRdb's version includes in-frame clones alone and lacks a portion of them. The sample lists about 120,000 clones, about 84% occurring once. The chain couples TRBV5-5 to TRBJ1-2; weak D call: TRBD1 (5 bases). This TCR was recovered from a man aged 18-30 years in good health and CMV-seropositive. Sequences were obtained from PBMCs. The CDR3 DNA reads as TGTGCCAGCAGCTTGGGGAGGGGTGAGGGCTACACCTTC. It specifies CASSLGRGEGYTF.